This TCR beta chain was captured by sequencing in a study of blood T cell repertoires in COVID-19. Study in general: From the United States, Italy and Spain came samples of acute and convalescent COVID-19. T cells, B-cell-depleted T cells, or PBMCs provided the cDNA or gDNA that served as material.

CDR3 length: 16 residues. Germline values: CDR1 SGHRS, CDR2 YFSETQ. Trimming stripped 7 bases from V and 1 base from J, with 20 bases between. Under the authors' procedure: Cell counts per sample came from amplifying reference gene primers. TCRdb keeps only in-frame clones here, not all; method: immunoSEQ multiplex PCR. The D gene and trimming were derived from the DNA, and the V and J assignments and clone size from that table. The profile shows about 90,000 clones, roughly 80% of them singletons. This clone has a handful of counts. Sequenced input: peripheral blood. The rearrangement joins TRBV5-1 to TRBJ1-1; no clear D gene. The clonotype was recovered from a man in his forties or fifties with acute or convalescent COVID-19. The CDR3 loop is CASFRGSGDGNTEAFF. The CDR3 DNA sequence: TGCGCCAGCTTCCGAGGGAGCGGGGATGGGAACACTGAAGCTTTCTTT.